A single sample is the source of the 26 T cell receptor beta chains below, sequenced in a study of human T cells and chemical hapten exposure. TCRdb ran MiXCR on the RACE reads and lists one entry per CDR3 protein. Of around 200,000 distinct CDR3 sequences in the sample, about 25% are singletons; the top ten hold approximately 2.3%. The time point is: patch test 3, about 24 weeks after DPC sensitization. Treatment given: therapeutic diphenylcyclopropenone sensitization with weekly scalp DPC. The source material was whole blood, sampled in connection with sensitization to the hapten diphenylcyclopropenone (DPC). The receptors were gathered from a woman between 35 and 50 years old with alopecia areata. Some clones in this sample may be carry-over from other donors' samples.

The rearrangement uses TRBV20-1 and TRBJ2-1; D gene unclear. CDR1 is DFQATT, CDR2 SNEGSKA, per germline (reference sequence). This CDR3 comprises 15 residues. Trimming left V 0 bases short and J 4 bases short, with 13 bases between. The CDR3 nucleotides are TGCAGTGCTAGAGACCCCATGATGAGGTACAATGAGCAGTTCTTC. Its protein is CSARDPMMRYNEQFF.

This clonotype was found a few times. This chain connects TRBV29-1 to TRBJ2-5, with 11 bases fitting TRBD1. The CDR3 has 15 amino acids. Looked up from germline, CDR1 is SQVTM and CDR2 is ANQGSEA. V shed 4 bases and J 4 bases; nucleotides not matched to a gene: 8. For the CDR3, the DNA is TGCAGCGTTGTCGGGACAGGGGGGTATGGAGAGACCCAGTACTTC. It translates to CSVVGTGGYGETQYF.

The table lists this clonotype with a few counts. This chain joins TRBV6-5 and TRBJ2-3, with TRBD2 matching over 8 bases. The CDR3 consists of 14 residues. Germline-derived CDR1 and CDR2 are MNHEY and SVGAGI. Germline trimming cut 7 bases from V and 3 bases from J; bases unmatched to any gene: 6. The CDR3 reads CASTPTGGTDTQYF. The CDR3 region has the DNA TGTGCCAGCACCCCGACGGGAGGGACAGATACGCAGTATTTT.

J is TRBJ2-5 and V is TRBV20-1; TRBD2 is a possible D gene (6 bases). The CDR3 consists of 13 residues. Trimming left V 3 bases short and J 7 bases short, with 15 bases between. Germline CDR1 and CDR2: DFQATT and SNEGSKA (reference sequence). CDR3 sequence (DNA): TGCAGTGCTAGCCAGGGACTCCTAGGGACCCAGTACTTC. It codes for CSASQGLLGTQYF.

This chain links TRBV29-1 with TRBJ2-3; TRBD1 matches 8 bases. This CDR3 spans 14 amino acids. Per germline, CDR1 SQVTM and CDR2 ANQGSEA. V dropped 6 bases and J dropped 1; count of bases not matched to a gene: 6. The CDR3 loop is CSVDQGAGTDTQYF. The DNA for the CDR3 is TGCAGCGTCGATCAGGGGGCGGGCACAGATACGCAGTATTTT.

The V and J genes are TRBV12-3 or TRBV12-4 and TRBJ2-1; 10 bases line up with TRBD1. The CDR3 sequence is 14 residues long. V was clipped by 4 bases and J by 6 bases; unmatched bases: 3. CDR3 DNA sequence: TGTGCCAGCAGTTCGGGGACAGGGGTCAATGAGCAGTTCTTC. This encodes CASSSGTGVNEQFF.

In this sample, this clonotype turned up a few times. The J gene is TRBJ2-1, the V gene TRBV20-1; possibly TRBD2 for D (6 bases). V lost 3 bases to trimming and J lost 4 bases, with 16 bases between them. The CDR3 is made up of 15 amino acids. Per the germline V gene, CDR1 is DFQATT and CDR2 is SNEGSKA (reference sequence). Here the CDR3 reads CSARGTGGKYNEQFF. The CDR3, as DNA: TGCAGTGCTAGGGGGACGGGCGGGAAGTACAATGAGCAGTTCTTC.

This clonotype occurred many times. The genes are TRBV18 and TRBJ1-5; D gene unclear. The germline V and J ends were trimmed by 5 bases and 0 bases, with 20 bases remaining between them. The germline V gene encodes CDR1 KGHSH and CDR2 LQKENI. The CDR3 has 18 residues. For the CDR3, the DNA is TGTGCCAGCTCAACAATCCCCTCTCCCAGGCATAGCAATCAGCCCCAGCATTTT. Translating gives CASSTIPSPRHSNQPQHF.

This clonotype has just a few counts. The chain employs TRBV12-3 or TRBV12-4 and TRBJ1-1, with a possible D match to TRBD1 (5 bases). This CDR3 region has 11 residues. V was shortened by 6 bases and J by 8 bases, with 10 bases between the two germline ends. The CDR3 sequence is CASRSRGEAFF. The CDR3 nucleotides are TGTGCCAGCAGGTCTCGGGGGGAAGCTTTCTTT.

The chain joins TRBV29-1 to TRBJ2-5; 9 nucleotides line up with TRBD1. Germline V CDR1 and CDR2: SQVTM, ANQGSEA. The V segment lost 1 base and the J segment 4 bases; nucleotides outside the gene matches: 4. This CDR3 region has 14 residues. As DNA, the CDR3 is TGCAGCGTTGAAGGGGGACAGGGTAGAGAGACCCAGTACTTC. Residues: CSVEGGQGRETQYF. Full variable domain (rest looked up from reference TRBV29-1 and TRBJ2-5): SAVISQKPSRDICQRGTSLTIQCQVDSQVTMMFWYRQQPGQSLTLIATANQGSEATYESGFVIDKFPISRPNLTFSTLTVSNMSPEDSSIYLCSVEGGQGRETQYFGPGTRLLVL.

This clonotype was seen more than once but under ten times. The chain uses TRBV12-3 or TRBV12-4 and TRBJ1-2; D remains unclear. This CDR3 is built from 14 residues. V gave up 4 bases and J gave up 2 bases, with 11 bases separating them. CDR3 protein: CASSSFQENYGYTF. The CDR3 DNA reads as TGTGCCAGCAGTTCATTCCAGGAAAACTATGGCTACACCTTC.

This clonotype was detected many times. This chain links TRBV7-7 with TRBJ1-1; the match to TRBD1 covers 10 bases. The CDR3 extends over 15 amino acids. The germline gives CDR1 SSHAT, CDR2 FNYEAQ (reference sequence). CDR3 amino acids: CASGGTGDMNTEAFF. As DNA, the CDR3 is TGTGCTAGCGGGGGGACAGGGGATATGAACACTGAAGCTTTCTTT.

V usage is TRBV18 and J usage is TRBJ2-7; 8 bases match TRBD2. From germline, CDR1 is KGHSH and CDR2 LQKENI. Trimming cost V 3 bases and J 4 bases; bases outside gene matches: 5. CDR3 length equals 14 residues. CDR3 region: CASSPSGEVYEQYF. The CDR3, as DNA: TGTGCCAGCTCACCTAGCGGGGAGGTTTACGAGCAGTACTTC. Variable domain in full (rest from reference TRBV18 and TRBJ2-7): NAGVMQNPRHLVRRRGQEARLRCSPMKGHSHVYWYRQLPEEGLKFMVYLQKENIIDESGMPKERFSAEFPKEGPSILRIQQVVRGDSAAYFCASSPSGEVYEQYFGPGTRLTVT.

This clonotype has more than one count but fewer than ten. This rearrangement joins TRBV20-1 to TRBJ2-7; D might be TRBD2 (7 bases). Trimming left V 1 base short and J 2 bases short, with 9 bases between. This CDR3 is 13 amino acids long. Germline lookup yields CDR1 DFQATT and CDR2 SNEGSKA (reference sequence). The CDR3 spells CSARVGGPYEQYF. The CDR3 DNA is TGCAGTGCTAGAGTGGGGGGGCCCTACGAGCAGTACTTC.

V usage is TRBV20-1 and J usage is TRBJ2-7; D possibly corresponds to TRBD1 (6 bases). Germline V lookup: CDR1 DFQATT, CDR2 SNEGSKA (reference sequence). V lost 4 bases and J 2 bases, leaving 12 bases between the germline ends. This CDR3 contains 13 residues. DNA for the CDR3: TGCAGTGCTAAACGGGACACCACCTACGAGCAGTACTTC. Translated, it gives CSAKRDTTYEQYF.

V usage is TRBV14 and J usage is TRBJ2-6; D gene ambiguous. The germline V and J ends were trimmed by 2 bases and 2 bases, with 1 base remaining between them. The V gene's germline CDR1 is SGHDN and CDR2 FVKESK. The CDR3 is 13 amino acids. CDR3 sequence: CASSQTGANVLTF. As DNA, the CDR3 is TGTGCCAGCAGCCAAACTGGGGCCAACGTCCTGACTTTC.

This clonotype appeared a few times. This rearrangement joins TRBV20-1 to TRBJ2-7, with 10 bases matching TRBD2. Losses at the gene ends were 2 bases for V and 2 bases for J; bases not matched to a gene: 3. Germline V lookup: CDR1 DFQATT, CDR2 SNEGSKA (reference sequence). CDR3 size: 14 residues. The CDR3 bases are TGCAGTGCTAGATGGACTAGCGGAGCCTACGAGCAGTACTTC. Translating it yields CSARWTSGAYEQYF.

Ten or more counts support this clonotype. The chain links TRBV6-2 or TRBV6-3 to TRBJ1-5; tentative D call: TRBD1 (5 bases). Germline CDR1 and CDR2: MNHEY and SVGEGT. CDR3 length: 13 residues. Between the trimmed V and J ends, which lost 6 bases and 6 bases, there was a span of 12 bases. The DNA of the CDR3 is TGTGCCAGCAGACCGGCCGGGGGTCAGCCCCAGCATTTT. It translates to CASRPAGGQPQHF.

This clonotype was found a few times. The chain joins TRBV20-1 to TRBJ2-3; 12 nucleotides line up with TRBD2. The CDR3 covers 15 residues. V dropped 3 bases and J dropped 3; count of bases not matched to a gene: 4. Germline CDR1 reads DFQATT; CDR2 reads SNEGSKA (reference sequence). The CDR3 reads CSARRGLAGTDTQYF. CDR3 coding DNA: TGCAGTGCTAGGAGAGGACTAGCGGGAACAGATACGCAGTATTTT.

J is TRBJ1-6 and V is TRBV2, with a tentative D call TRBD1 (5 bases). The CDR3 is 14 amino acids. V was pared by 6 bases and J by 9 bases, with 15 bases between. Germline CDR1 SNHLY, CDR2 FYNNEI. DNA of the CDR3: TGTGCCAGCAGGGAGGGACGGCTCGTTTCACCCCTCCACTTT. Translating it yields CASREGRLVSPLHF.

The rearrangement joins TRBV6-6 to TRBJ1-5, with D tentatively TRBD1 (5 bases). The germline V gene encodes CDR1 MNHNY and CDR2 SVGAGI (reference sequence). Trimming cost V 0 bases and J 5 bases, with 11 bases left between them. The CDR3 loop spans 15 amino acids. The CDR3 protein is CASSYSLQGDQPQHF. The CDR3 DNA reads TGTGCCAGCAGTTACTCACTGCAGGGTGATCAGCCCCAGCATTTT.

This clonotype was counted a few times. J is TRBJ2-2 and V is TRBV7-2, with 8 bases matching TRBD1. V trimming: 5 bases; J trimming: 2 bases; junction bases outside the gene matches: 4. From germline, CDR1 is SGHTA and CDR2 FQGNSA. The CDR3 loop spans 15 amino acids. The CDR3 sequence: CASSMTGVNTGELFF. CDR3 DNA: TGTGCCAGCAGCATGACAGGGGTTAACACCGGGGAGCTGTTTTTT.

This clonotype was picked up a small number of times. This chain joins TRBV7-9 and TRBJ1-4; maybe TRBD1 (6 bases). The V and J ends lost 6 bases and 6 bases respectively, with 14 bases between them. CDR3 length: 14 amino acids. Germline lookup yields CDR1 SEHNR and CDR2 FQNEAQ (reference sequence). The CDR3 is CASRDRGRDEKLFF. The CDR3 nucleotides are TGTGCCAGCAGGGACCGGGGGCGCGATGAAAAACTGTTTTTT.

This clonotype was seen a few times. This chain connects TRBV7-9 to TRBJ2-5, with no clear D. From germline, CDR1 is SEHNR and CDR2 FQNEAQ (reference sequence). The CDR3 is 13 residues long. V was clipped by 0 bases and J by 4 bases, with 6 bases between them. The CDR3 nucleotides are TGTGCCAGCAGCTTAGCGAGATTAGAGACCCAGTACTTC. Amino acids: CASSLARLETQYF. Variable domain in full (rest from reference TRBV7-9 and TRBJ2-5): DTGVSQNPRHKITKRGQNVTFRCDPISEHNRLYWYRQTLGQGPEFLTYFQNEAQLEKSRLLSDRFSAERPKGSFSTLEIQRTEQGDSAMYLCASSLARLETQYFGPGTRLLVL.

This chain joins TRBV7-8 and TRBJ2-1; D is ambiguous. Trimming took 1 base from V and 4 from J, leaving 11 bases between them. The CDR3 is 15 residues long. Germline V lookup: CDR1 SGHVS, CDR2 FQNEAQ. This CDR3 reads CASSLDKGSYNEQFF. The DNA for the CDR3 is TGTGCCAGCAGCTTAGATAAGGGTTCGTACAATGAGCAGTTCTTC.

The chain uses TRBV5-6 and TRBJ1-2; no definite D call. From germline, CDR1 is SGHDT and CDR2 YYEEEE. Trimming left V 4 bases short and J 3 bases short, with 7 bases between. This CDR3 is 12 amino acids long. This chain's CDR3 is CASSLRDYGYTF. CDR3 nucleotide sequence: TGTGCCAGCAGCCTACGCGACTATGGCTACACCTTC.